Given below is one TCR beta chain in context. These data are taken from a study of blood T cell repertoires in COVID-19. Study background: Some COVID-19 samples were acute and others convalescent; all came from the United States, Italy and Spain. Nucleic acid was either cDNA or gDNA, and it came from T cells, B-cell-depleted T cells, or PBMCs.

The CDR3 totals 15 residues. Trimming stripped 4 bases from V and 0 bases from J, with 10 bases between. CDR1 and CDR2 (germline): LGHDT, YNNKEL (reference sequence). Original processing notes: Amplifying reference gene primers gave estimates of nucleated cell counts. Sequencing used immunoSEQ multiplex PCR; TCRdb keeps in-frame clones, though not all of them. Clone size and the V and J calls come from that table; the DNA yielded D and trimming. The top ten clones hold less than 2.5% of a sample with some 68,000 clones, approximately 88% of them seen once. V is TRBV3-1 (or the pseudogene TRBV3-2) and J is TRBJ1-3; D is unclear. The sequenced sample was peripheral blood. The origin of this receptor is a human donor in a cohort sampled during active COVID-19. The CDR3 DNA is TGTGCCAGCAGCCTACGACTTATCTCTGGAAACACCATATATTTT. This sequence encodes CASSLRLISGNTIYF.